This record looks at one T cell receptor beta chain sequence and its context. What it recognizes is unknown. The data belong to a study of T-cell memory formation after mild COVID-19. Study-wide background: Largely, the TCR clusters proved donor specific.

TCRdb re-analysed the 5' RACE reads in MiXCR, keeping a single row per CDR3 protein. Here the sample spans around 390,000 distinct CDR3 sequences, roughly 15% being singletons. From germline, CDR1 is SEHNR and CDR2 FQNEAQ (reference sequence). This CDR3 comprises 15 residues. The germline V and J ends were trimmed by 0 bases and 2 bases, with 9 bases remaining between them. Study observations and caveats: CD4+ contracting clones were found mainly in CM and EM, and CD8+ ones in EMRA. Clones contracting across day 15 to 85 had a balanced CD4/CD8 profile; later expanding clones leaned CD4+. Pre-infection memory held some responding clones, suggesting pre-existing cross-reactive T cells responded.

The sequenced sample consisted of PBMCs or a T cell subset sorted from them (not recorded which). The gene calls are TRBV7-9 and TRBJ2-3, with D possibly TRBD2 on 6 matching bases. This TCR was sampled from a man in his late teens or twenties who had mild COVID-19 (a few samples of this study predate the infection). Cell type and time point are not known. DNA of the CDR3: TGTGCCAGCAGCTTAGCCAGCGGGCTCACAGATACGCAGTATTTT. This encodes CASSLASGLTDTQYF.